This T cell receptor (beta chain) was recovered during a study of regulatory T cells in long-lasting Graves disease. Study at large: Persistence in Graves' disease required over 5 years of antithyroid drugs plus positive TSH receptor antibodies.

The time point: persistent/refractory GD, antithyroid drugs over 5 years with positive TRAb. The TCR library used RNA extracted from PBMCs. An endocrinology department in Xi'an, China, recruited the patients. Comment on this clonotype: Antigen unknown.

J gave up 2 bases and V 2 bases, and 6 bases lay outside the gene matches. Germline V CDR1 and CDR2: SGHNT, YYREEE (reference sequence). The CDR3 has 15 amino acids. Arm-PCR of CDR3 regions with iRepertoire HTBI primers generated TCR beta libraries. Each CDR3 protein gets one entry after TCRdb re-called the multiplex PCR reads with MiXCR. The sample holds roughly 400,000 distinct CDR3 sequences; less than 25% are singletons and the top ten take about 20%. Regarding the study as a whole: Persistent disease favored TRBV28, TRBJ1-2 and TRBJ2-5.

Source: peripheral blood mononuclear cells (PBMCs), taken when the disease was refractory, from a patient treated with antithyroid drugs. The receptor's source is a female donor with Graves disease. V is TRBV5-4 and J is TRBJ1-1; 7 bases align to TRBD1. The CDR3 nucleotides read TGTGCCAGCAGCTTAGGGGACAGAACTAACACTGAAGCTTTCTTT. As protein: CASSLGDRTNTEAFF.